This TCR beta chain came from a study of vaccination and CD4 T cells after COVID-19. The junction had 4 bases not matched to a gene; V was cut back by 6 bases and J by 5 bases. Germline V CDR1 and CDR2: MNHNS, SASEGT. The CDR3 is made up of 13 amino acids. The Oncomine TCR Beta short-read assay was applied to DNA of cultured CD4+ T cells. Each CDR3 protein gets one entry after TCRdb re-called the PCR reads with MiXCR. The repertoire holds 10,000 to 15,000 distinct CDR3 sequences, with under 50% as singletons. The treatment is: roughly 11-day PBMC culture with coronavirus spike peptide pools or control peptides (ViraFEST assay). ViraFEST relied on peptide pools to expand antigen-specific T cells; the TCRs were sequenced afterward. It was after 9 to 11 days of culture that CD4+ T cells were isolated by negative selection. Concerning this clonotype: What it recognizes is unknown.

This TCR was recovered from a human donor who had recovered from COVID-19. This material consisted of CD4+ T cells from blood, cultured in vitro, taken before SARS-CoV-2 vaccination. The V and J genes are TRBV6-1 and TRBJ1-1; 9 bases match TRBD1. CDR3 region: CASRGDRVTEAFF. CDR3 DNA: TGTGCCAGCAGGGGGGACAGGGTTACTGAAGCTTTCTTT.